Each of the 4 T cell receptor beta chains below was sequenced from the same sample in a study of T cell responses to AZD1222 COVID-19 vaccine. Profiling relied on immunoSEQ multiplex PCR, and the TCRdb table lists in-frame clones only, not all of them. Here the sample spans roughly 150,000 clones, around 85% being singletons. Specimen: peripheral blood, collected on day 0 of AZD1222 vaccination. The receptors come from an adult in good health.

The rearrangement uses TRBV19 and TRBJ1-5; maybe TRBD1 (5 bases). The CDR3 runs to 14 residues. V lost 10 bases and J lost 2, with 15 bases in between. Germline lookup yields CDR1 LNHDA and CDR2 SQIVND (reference sequence). CDR3 protein: CATTGLDRNQPQHF. The CDR3 region has the DNA TGTGCCACAACAGGTTTAGATCGCAATCAGCCCCAGCATTTT.

This rearrangement joins TRBV5-1 to TRBJ2-1; TRBD2 matches at 8 bases. With V trimmed by 3 bases and J by 5 bases, 7 bases remained unmatched. Germline V gene sequence: CDR1 SGHRS, CDR2 YFSETQ. The CDR3 is made up of 15 amino acids. The CDR3 coding sequence is TGCGCCAGCAGCTCCTCTAGCGGGTCCCACAATGAGCAGTTCTTC. It encodes CASSSSSGSHNEQFF.

This rearrangement joins TRBV7-9 to TRBJ2-7; possibly TRBD2 for D (7 bases). Trimming removed 6 bases at V and 4 bases at J, with 16 bases between. This CDR3 contains 14 residues. CDR1 is SEHNR, CDR2 FQNEAQ, per germline (reference sequence). The CDR3 is CASRAAGAAYEQYF. CDR3 nucleotides: TGTGCCAGCAGGGCGGCGGGGGCGGCGTACGAGCAGTACTTC.

A remark on this clone: Other DNA sequences in the sample encode the same CDR3. The chain uses TRBV11-2 and TRBJ2-3, with D unclear. Trimming removed 2 bases from V and 3 bases from J, with 0 bases in between. CDR3 size: 11 residues. Germline V gene sequence: CDR1 SGHAT, CDR2 FQNNGV. The DNA of the CDR3 is TGTGCCAGCAGCTTAACAGATACGCAGTATTTT. Amino acid sequence: CASSLTDTQYF.